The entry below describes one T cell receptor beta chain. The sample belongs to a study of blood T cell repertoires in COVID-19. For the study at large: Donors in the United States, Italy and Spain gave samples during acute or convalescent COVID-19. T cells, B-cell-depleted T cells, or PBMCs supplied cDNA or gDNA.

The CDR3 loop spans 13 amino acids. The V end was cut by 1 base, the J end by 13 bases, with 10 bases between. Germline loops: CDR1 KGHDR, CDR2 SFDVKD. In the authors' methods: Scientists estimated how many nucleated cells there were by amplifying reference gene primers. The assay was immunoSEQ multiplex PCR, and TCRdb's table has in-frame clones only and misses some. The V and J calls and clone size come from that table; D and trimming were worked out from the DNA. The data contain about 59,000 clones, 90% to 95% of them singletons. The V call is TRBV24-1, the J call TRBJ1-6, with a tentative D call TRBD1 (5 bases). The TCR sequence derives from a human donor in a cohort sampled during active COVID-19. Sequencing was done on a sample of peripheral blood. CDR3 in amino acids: CATSDFWGRPLHF. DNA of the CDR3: TGTGCCACCAGTGATTTCTGGGGGAGGCCCCTCCACTTT.